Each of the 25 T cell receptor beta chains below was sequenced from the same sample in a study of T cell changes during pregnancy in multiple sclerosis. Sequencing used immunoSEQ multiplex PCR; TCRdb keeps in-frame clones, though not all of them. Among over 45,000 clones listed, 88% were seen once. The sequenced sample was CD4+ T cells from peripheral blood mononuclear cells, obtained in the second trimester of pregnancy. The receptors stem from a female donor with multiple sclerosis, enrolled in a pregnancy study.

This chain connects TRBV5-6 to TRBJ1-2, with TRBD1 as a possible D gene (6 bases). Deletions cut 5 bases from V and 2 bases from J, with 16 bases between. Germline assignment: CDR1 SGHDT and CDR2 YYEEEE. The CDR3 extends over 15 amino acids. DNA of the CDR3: TGTGCCAGCAGTTATGGACAGTGGAAAAACTATGGCTACACCTTC. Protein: CASSYGQWKNYGYTF.

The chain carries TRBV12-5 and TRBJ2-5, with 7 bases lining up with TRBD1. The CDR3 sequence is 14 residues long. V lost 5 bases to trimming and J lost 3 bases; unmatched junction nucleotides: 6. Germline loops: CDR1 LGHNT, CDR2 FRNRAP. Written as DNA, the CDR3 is TGTGCTAGTGGTAGGGGAACAGGGGAAGAGACCCAGTACTTC. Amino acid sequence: CASGRGTGEETQYF.

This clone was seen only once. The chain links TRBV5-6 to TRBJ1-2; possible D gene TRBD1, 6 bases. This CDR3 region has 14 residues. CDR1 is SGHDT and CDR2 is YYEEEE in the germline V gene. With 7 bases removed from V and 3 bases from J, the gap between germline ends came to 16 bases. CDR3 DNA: TGTGCCAGCCAAGGACAGAACTCTCACTATGGCTACACCTTC. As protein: CASQGQNSHYGYTF.

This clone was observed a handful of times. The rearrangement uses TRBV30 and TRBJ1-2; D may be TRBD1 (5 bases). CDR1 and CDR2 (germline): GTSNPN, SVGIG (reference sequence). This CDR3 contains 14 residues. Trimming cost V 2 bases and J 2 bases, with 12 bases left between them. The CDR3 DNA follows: TGTGCCTGGAGTACCCAGGGCCTGAACTATGGCTACACCTTC. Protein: CAWSTQGLNYGYTF.

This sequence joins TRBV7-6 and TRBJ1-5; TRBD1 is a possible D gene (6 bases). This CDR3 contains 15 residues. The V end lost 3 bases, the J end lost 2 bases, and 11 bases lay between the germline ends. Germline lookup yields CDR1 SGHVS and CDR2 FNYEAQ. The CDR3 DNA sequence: TGTGCCAGCAGCTTGGGGGGGGCGGGCAATCAGCCCCAGCATTTT. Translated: CASSLGGAGNQPQHF. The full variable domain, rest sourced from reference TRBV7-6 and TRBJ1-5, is GAGVSQSPRYKVTKRGQDVALRCDPISGHVSLYWYRQALGQGPEFLTYFNYEAQQDKSGLPNDRFSAERPEGSISTLTIQRTEQRDSAMYRCASSLGGAGNQPQHFGDGTRLSIL.

The CDR3 protein is CASSLGSGTDTQYF. CDR3 DNA sequence: TGTGCCAGCAGTTTAGGGAGCGGTACAGATACGCAGTATTTT. The V call is TRBV6-6, the J call TRBJ2-3; possibly TRBD2 for D (5 bases). Germline values: CDR1 MNHNY, CDR2 SVGAGI (reference sequence). The CDR3 contains 14 residues. Trimming removed 4 bases from V and 3 bases from J, with 11 bases in between.

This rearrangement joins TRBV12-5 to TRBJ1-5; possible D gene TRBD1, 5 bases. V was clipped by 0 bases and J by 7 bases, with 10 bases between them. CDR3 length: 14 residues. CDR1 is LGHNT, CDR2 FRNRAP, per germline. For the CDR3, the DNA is TGTGCTAGTGGTTTGGTAACGGGGGACCAGCCCCAGCATTTT. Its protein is CASGLVTGDQPQHF. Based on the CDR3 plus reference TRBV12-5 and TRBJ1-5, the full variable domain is DARVTQTPRHKVTEMGQEVTMRCQPILGHNTVFWYRQTMMQGLELLAYFRNRAPLDDSGMPKDRFSAEMPDATLATLKIQPSEPRDSAVYFCASGLVTGDQPQHFGDGTRLSIL.

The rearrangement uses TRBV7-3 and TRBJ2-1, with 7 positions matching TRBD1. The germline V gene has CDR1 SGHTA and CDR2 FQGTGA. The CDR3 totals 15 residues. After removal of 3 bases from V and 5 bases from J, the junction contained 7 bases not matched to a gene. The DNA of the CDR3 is TGTGCCAGCAGCTTTGAGGGGGCCCTTGACAATGAGCAGTTCTTC. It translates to CASSFEGALDNEQFF.

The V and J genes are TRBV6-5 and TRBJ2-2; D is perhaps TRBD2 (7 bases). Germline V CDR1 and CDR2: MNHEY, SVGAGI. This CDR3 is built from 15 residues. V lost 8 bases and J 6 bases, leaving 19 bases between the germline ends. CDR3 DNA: TGTGCCAGCCGGGGAGGGGGGGGCTTAGCCGGGGAGCTGTTTTTT. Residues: CASRGGGGLAGELFF.

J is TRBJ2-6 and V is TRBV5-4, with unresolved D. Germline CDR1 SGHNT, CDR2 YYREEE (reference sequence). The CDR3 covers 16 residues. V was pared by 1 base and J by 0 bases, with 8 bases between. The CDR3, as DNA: TGTGCCAGCAGCTTGCTAAGTATCTCTGGGGCCAACGTCCTGACTTTC. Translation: CASSLLSISGANVLTF.

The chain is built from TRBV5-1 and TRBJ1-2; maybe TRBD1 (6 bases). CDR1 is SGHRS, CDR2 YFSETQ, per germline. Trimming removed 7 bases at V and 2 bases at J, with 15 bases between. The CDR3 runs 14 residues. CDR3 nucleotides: TGCGCCAGCCGGGTAGGGACATCCAACTATGGCTACACCTTC. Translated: CASRVGTSNYGYTF.

The CDR3 DNA reads TGTGCCAGCAGTGAGACTCTGACAGCCCATGGCTACACCTTC. This gives the protein CASSETLTAHGYTF. The rearrangement joins TRBV6-1 to TRBJ1-2; D possibly corresponds to TRBD1 (5 bases). V was pared by 3 bases and J by 6 bases, with 14 bases between. This CDR3 has 14 amino acids. Per the germline V gene, CDR1 is MNHNS and CDR2 is SASEGT.

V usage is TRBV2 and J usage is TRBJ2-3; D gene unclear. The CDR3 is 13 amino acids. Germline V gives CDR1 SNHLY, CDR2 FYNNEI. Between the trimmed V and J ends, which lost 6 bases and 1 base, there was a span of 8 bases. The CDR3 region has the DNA TGTGCCAGCAGGGGTGAGGGCACAGATACGCAGTATTTT. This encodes CASRGEGTDTQYF. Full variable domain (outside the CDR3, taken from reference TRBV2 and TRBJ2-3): EPEVTQTPSHQVTQMGQEVILRCVPISNHLYFYWYRQILGQKVEFLVSFYNNEISEKSEIFDDQFSVERPDGSNFTLKIRSTKLEDSAMYFCASRGEGTDTQYFGPGTRLTVL.

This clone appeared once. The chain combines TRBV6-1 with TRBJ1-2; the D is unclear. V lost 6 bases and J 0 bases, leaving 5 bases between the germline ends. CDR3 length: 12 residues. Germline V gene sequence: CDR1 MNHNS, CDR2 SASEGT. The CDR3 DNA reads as TGTGCCAGCAGACAGACTAACTATGGCTACACCTTC. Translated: CASRQTNYGYTF.

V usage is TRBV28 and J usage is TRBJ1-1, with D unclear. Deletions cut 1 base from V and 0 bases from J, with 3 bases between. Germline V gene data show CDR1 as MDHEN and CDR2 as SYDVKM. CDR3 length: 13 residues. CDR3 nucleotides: TGTGCCAGCAGTTTATCAGTGAACACTGAAGCTTTCTTT. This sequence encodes CASSLSVNTEAFF. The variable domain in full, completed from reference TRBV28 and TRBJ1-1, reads DVKVTQSSRYLVKRTGEKVFLECVQDMDHENMFWYRQDPGLGLRLIYFSYDVKMKEKGDIPEGYSVSREKKERFSLILESASTNQTSMYLCASSLSVNTEAFFGQGTRLTVV.

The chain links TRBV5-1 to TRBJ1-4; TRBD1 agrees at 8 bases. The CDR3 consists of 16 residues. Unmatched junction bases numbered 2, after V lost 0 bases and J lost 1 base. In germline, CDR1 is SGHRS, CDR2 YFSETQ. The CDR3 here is CASSLETGGTNEKLFF. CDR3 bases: TGCGCCAGCAGCTTGGAAACAGGGGGAACTAATGAAAAACTGTTTTTT.

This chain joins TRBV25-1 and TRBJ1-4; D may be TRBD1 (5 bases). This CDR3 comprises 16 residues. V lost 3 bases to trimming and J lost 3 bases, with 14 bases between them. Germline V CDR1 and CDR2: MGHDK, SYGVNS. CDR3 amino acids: CASSEQGLRANEKLFF. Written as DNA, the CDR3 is TGTGCCAGCAGTGAGCAGGGCCTTCGGGCTAATGAAAAACTGTTTTTT. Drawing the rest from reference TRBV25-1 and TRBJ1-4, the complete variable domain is EADIYQTPRYLVIGTGKKITLECSQTMGHDKMYWYQQDPGMELHLIHYSYGVNSTEKGDLSSESTVSRIRTEHFPLTLESARPSHTSQYLCASSEQGLRANEKLFFGSGTQLSVL.

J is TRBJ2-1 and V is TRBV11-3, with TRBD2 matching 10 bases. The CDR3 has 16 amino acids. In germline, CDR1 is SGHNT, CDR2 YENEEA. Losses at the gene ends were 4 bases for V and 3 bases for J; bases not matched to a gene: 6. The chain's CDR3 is CASSYGQRGGYNEQFF. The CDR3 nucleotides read TGTGCCAGCAGCTACGGGCAGCGGGGGGGCTACAATGAGCAGTTCTTC.

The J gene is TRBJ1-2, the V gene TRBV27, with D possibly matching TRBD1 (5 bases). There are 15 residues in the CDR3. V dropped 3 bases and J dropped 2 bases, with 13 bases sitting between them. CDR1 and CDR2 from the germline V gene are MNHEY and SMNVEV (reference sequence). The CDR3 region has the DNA TGTGCCAGCAGTTTGGTGGGGGGTTACAACTATGGCTACACCTTC. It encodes CASSLVGGYNYGYTF.

The CDR3 loop reads CASTRDRNTEAFF. The DNA of the CDR3 is TGTGCCAGCACCAGGGACAGGAACACTGAAGCTTTCTTT. V gene TRBV7-9 combines with J gene TRBJ1-1; 7 nucleotides line up with TRBD1. This CDR3 has 13 residues. Losses at the gene ends were 7 bases for V and 1 base for J; bases not matched to a gene: 3. The V gene's germline CDR1 is SEHNR and CDR2 FQNEAQ (reference sequence).

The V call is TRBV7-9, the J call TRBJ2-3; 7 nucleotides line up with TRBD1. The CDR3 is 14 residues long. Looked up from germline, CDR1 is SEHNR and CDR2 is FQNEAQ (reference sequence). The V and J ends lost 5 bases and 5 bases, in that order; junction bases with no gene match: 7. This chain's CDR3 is CASSLGQDGDTQYF. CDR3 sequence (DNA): TGTGCCAGCAGCCTCGGACAGGACGGAGATACGCAGTATTTT.

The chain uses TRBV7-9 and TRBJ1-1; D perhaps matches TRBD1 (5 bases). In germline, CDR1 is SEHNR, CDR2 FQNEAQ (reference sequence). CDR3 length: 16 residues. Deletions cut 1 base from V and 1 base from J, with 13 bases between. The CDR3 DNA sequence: TGTGCCAGCAGCTTAGACTGGGGGAGGGAGAACACTGAAGCTTTCTTT. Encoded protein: CASSLDWGRENTEAFF. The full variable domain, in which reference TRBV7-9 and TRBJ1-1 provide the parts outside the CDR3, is DTGVSQNPRHKITKRGQNVTFRCDPISEHNRLYWYRQTLGQGPEFLTYFQNEAQLEKSRLLSDRFSAERPKGSFSTLEIQRTEQGDSAMYLCASSLDWGRENTEAFFGQGTRLTVV.

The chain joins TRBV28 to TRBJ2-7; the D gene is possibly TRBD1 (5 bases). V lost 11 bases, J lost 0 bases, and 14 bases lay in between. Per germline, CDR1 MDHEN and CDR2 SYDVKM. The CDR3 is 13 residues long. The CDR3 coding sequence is TGTGCCTCCTATGGGGCAAACTCCTACGAGCAGTACTTC. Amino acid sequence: CASYGANSYEQYF.

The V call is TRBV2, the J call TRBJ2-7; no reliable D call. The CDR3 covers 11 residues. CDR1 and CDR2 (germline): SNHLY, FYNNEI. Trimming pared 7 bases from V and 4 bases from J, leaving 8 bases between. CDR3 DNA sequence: TGTGCCAGCACGCCCGAGTACGAGCAGTACTTC. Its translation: CASTPEYEQYF.

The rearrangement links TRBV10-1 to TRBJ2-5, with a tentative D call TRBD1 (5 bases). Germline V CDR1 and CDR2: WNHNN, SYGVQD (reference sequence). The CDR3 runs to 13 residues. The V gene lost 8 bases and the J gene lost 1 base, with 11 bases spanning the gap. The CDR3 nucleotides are TGCGCCAGCTCCCCAGGGATCCAAGAGACCCAGTACTTC. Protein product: CASSPGIQETQYF.